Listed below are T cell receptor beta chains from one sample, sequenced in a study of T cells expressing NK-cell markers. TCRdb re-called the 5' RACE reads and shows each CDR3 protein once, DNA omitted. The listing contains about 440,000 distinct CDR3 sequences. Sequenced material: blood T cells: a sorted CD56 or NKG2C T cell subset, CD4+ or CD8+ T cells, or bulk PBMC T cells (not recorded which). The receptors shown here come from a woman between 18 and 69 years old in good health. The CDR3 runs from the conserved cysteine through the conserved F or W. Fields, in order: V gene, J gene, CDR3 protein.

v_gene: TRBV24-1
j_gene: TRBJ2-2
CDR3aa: CATSPGQTTGELFF

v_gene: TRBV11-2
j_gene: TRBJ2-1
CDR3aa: CASSPPKARNEQFF

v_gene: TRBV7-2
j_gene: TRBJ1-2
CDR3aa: CASSPSHSYGYTF

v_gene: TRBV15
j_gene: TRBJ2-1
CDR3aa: CATSRDLRGGSYNEQFF

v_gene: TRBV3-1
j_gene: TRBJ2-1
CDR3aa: CASSQEPGEQFF

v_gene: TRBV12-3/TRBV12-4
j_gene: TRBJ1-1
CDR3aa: CASRPGTANTEAFF

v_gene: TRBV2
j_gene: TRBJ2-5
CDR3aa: CASSPRVRGQETQYF

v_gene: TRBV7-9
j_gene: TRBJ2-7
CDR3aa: CASSSNGAREYF

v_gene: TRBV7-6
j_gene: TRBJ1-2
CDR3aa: CASSLTPFYGYTF

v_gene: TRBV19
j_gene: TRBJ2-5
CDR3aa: CASSGPTRMGTQYF

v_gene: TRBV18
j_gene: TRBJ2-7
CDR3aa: CASSRTGGAGGYEQYF

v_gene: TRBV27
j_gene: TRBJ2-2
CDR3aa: CASRPSGLTGELFF

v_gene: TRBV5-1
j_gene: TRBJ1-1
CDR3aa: CASSLGQTLEAFF

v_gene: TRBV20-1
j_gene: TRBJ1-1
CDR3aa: CSARDNSGIGTEAFF

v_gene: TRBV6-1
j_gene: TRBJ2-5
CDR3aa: CASRPTSSGETQYF

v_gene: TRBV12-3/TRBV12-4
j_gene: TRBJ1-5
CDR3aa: CASSAPYSNQPQHF

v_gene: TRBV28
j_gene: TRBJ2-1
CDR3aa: CASSFPLYNEQFF

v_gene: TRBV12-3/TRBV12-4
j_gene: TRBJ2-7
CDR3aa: CASSLGLRYEQYF

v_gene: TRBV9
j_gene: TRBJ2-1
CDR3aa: CASSVNPHGGRNEQFF

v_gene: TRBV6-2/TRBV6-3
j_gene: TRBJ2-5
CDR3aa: CASSYEEGEETQYF

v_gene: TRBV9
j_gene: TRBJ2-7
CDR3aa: CASSPSVTLAYEQYF

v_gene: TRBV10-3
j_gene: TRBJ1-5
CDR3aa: CAISDPRTGDQPQHF

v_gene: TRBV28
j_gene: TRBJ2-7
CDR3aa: CASSLARGYEQYF

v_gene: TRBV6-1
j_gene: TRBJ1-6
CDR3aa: CASRVQGDNSPLHF

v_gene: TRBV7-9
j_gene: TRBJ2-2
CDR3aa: CASSLEGPMELFF

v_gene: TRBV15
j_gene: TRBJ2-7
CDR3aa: CATSRDRRVISYEQYF

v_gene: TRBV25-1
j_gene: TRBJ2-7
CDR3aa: CASSAGIPYEQYF

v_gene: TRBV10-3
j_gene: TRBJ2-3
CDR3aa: CAISGGLAGVADTQYF

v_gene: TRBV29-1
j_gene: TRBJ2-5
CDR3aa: CSVRKGLGGETQYF

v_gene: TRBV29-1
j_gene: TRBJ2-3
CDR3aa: CSVDSGHTDTQYF

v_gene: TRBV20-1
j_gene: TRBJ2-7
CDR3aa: CSANHRWAYEQYF

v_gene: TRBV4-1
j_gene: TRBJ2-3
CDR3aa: CASSQDAGRTDTQYF

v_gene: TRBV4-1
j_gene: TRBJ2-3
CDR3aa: CASSQTSGGTDTQYF

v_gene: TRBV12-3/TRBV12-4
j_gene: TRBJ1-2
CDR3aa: CASSSYQSGVWNTF

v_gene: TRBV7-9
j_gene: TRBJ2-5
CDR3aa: CASSDRSPYQETQYF

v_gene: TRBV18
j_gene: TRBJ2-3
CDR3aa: CASSPWGGRTDTQYF

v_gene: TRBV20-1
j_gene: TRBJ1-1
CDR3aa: CSAQAGTGIYTEAFF

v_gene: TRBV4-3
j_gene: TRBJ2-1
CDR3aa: CASSPGVVGYEQFF

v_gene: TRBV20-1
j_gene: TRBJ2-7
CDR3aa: CSARDSLEGPYEQYF

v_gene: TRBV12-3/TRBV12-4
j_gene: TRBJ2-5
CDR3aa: CASSTRETQYF

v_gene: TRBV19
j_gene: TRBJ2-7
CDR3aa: CASTMGFGYEQYF

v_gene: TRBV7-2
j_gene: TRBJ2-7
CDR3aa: CASSPDLRMFNEQYF

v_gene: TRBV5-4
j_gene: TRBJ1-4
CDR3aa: CASSQGAEKLFF

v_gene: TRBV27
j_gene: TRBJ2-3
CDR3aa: CASCWELEADTQYF

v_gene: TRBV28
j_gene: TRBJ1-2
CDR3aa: CASSLSGEVAYGYTF

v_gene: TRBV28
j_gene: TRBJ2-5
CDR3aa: CASSPRRGQRYQETQYF

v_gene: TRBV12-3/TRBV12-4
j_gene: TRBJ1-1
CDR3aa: CASSFTGGGTEAFF

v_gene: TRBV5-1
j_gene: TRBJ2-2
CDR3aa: CASSLLATNTGELFF

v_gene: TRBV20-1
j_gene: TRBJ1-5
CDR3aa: CSANGQSNQPQHF

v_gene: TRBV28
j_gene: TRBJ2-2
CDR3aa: CASRGTGAGGELFF

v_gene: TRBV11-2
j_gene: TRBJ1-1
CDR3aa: CASSLEGMNTEAFF

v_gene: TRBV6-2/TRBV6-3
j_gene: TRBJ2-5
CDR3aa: CASRQRGGLETQYF

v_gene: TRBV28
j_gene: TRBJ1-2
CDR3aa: CASSLLRNGQGANGYTF